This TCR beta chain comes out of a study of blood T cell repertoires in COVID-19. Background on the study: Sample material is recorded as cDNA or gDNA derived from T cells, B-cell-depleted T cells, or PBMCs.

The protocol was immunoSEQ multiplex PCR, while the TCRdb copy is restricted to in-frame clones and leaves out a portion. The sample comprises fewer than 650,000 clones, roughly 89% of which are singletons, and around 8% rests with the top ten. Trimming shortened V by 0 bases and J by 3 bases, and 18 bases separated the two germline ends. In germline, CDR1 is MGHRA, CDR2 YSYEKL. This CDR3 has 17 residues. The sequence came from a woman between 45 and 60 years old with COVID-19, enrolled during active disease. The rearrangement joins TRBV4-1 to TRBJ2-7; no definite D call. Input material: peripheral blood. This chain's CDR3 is CASSQEIILALFYEQYF. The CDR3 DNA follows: TGCGCCAGCAGCCAAGAAATCATATTAGCCCTATTCTACGAGCAGTACTTC.